These 10 T cell receptor beta chains originate from one sample sequenced in a study of T cell responses to AZD1222 COVID-19 vaccine. The assay was immunoSEQ multiplex PCR, and TCRdb's table has in-frame clones only and misses some. Among around 110,000 clones listed, about 86% were seen once. The source was peripheral blood, collected on day 0 of AZD1222 vaccination. All receptors derive from an adult in good health.

The genes are TRBV13 and TRBJ2-3; D might be TRBD2 (6 bases). The CDR3 is 14 amino acids. The V gene lost 6 bases and the J gene lost 3 bases, with 13 bases spanning the gap. Germline CDR1 and CDR2: PRHDT and FYEKMQ (reference sequence). The CDR3: CASRSIGRTDTQYF. In DNA, the CDR3 is TGTGCCAGCAGGTCGATAGGGAGGACAGATACGCAGTATTTT.

CDR3 coding DNA: TGTGCCAGCAGCTTAGGGGACCGGGACAGGGTGTACTTC. It is translated as CASSLGDRDRVYF. The chain couples TRBV7-6 to TRBJ2-7, with 9 nucleotides matching TRBD1. The CDR3 loop spans 13 amino acids. Germline CDR1 is SGHVS and CDR2 is FNYEAQ. V was clipped by 1 base and J by 12 bases; unmatched bases: 7.

This chain connects TRBV2 to TRBJ1-2; possible D gene TRBD1, 6 bases. V was cut by 5 bases and J by 1 base, with 14 bases left in between. The CDR3 has 15 residues. Germline loops: CDR1 SNHLY, CDR2 FYNNEI. The CDR3 DNA is TGTGCCAGCAGTATCCGGGACATAGATAACTATGGCTACACCTTC. This translates into CASSIRDIDNYGYTF.

In its sample, this clone was seen once. The rearrangement joins TRBV14 to TRBJ2-1; D possibly corresponds to TRBD2 (7 bases). Germline-derived CDR1 and CDR2 are SGHDN and FVKESK. CDR3 length: 15 residues. V gave up 3 bases and J gave up 2 bases, with 11 bases separating them. Here the CDR3 DNA reads TGTGCCAGCAGCCAGGGGCGGGGGCCCTACAATGAGCAGTTCTTC. As protein: CASSQGRGPYNEQFF.

This rearrangement joins TRBV19 to TRBJ2-7; the D gene is possibly TRBD1 (6 bases). The length of the CDR3 is 14 residues. CDR1 is LNHDA and CDR2 is SQIVND in the germline V gene (reference sequence). Trimming took 5 bases from V and 2 from J, leaving 13 bases between them. The CDR3 reads CASSASGQPYEQYF. The CDR3 coding sequence is TGTGCCAGTAGTGCCTCAGGACAGCCCTACGAGCAGTACTTC.

This clone has just one count. The chain has TRBV12-2 and TRBJ2-1; the tabulated D call, TRBD2, remains unverified against the DNA. TRBV12-2 is an annotated pseudogene. The CDR3 has 18 amino acids. CDR3: CASRGPSLAGSSYNEQFF. The CDR3 nucleotides read TGTGCAAGTCGCGGTCCCTCTTTAGCGGGAAGCTCCTACAATGAGCAGTTCTTC.

This chain links TRBV2 with TRBJ2-1; 13 bases line up with TRBD2. The CDR3 extends over 15 amino acids. CDR1 is SNHLY, CDR2 FYNNEI, per germline. Trimming removed 6 bases from V and 10 bases from J; junction bases left unmatched: 9. The CDR3 DNA sequence: TGTGCCAGCAGCCCCAGACTAGCGGGAGGATCGGAGCAGTTCTTC. It translates to CASSPRLAGGSEQFF.

This sequence joins TRBV9 and TRBJ1-4; the match to TRBD1 covers 8 bases. V dropped 0 bases and J dropped 8; count of bases not matched to a gene: 9. This CDR3 has 16 residues. Germline CDR1 reads SGDLS; CDR2 reads YYNGEE. Here the CDR3 DNA reads TGTGCCAGCAGCGTAGGGACAGGGATATCGGGAGAAAAACTGTTTTTT. Protein sequence: CASSVGTGISGEKLFF.

This sequence joins TRBV9 and TRBJ1-2; TRBD1 matches 9 bases. Germline-derived CDR1 and CDR2 are SGDLS and YYNGEE. V lost 4 bases to trimming and J lost 5 bases; unmatched junction nucleotides: 6. CDR3 length: 14 amino acids. CDR3 sequence reads: CASSPDRGRYGYTF. The CDR3 nucleotides are TGTGCCAGCAGCCCGGACAGGGGAAGATATGGCTACACCTTC.

V is TRBV7-3 and J is TRBJ2-7; D is perhaps TRBD1 (6 bases). Germline lookup yields CDR1 SGHTA and CDR2 FQGTGA. The CDR3 consists of 14 residues. With 5 bases removed from V and 6 bases from J, the gap between germline ends came to 17 bases. The CDR3 protein is CASSPAGVGAEQYF. In DNA form, the CDR3 reads TGTGCCAGCAGCCCCGCAGGGGTGGGGGCCGAGCAGTACTTC.